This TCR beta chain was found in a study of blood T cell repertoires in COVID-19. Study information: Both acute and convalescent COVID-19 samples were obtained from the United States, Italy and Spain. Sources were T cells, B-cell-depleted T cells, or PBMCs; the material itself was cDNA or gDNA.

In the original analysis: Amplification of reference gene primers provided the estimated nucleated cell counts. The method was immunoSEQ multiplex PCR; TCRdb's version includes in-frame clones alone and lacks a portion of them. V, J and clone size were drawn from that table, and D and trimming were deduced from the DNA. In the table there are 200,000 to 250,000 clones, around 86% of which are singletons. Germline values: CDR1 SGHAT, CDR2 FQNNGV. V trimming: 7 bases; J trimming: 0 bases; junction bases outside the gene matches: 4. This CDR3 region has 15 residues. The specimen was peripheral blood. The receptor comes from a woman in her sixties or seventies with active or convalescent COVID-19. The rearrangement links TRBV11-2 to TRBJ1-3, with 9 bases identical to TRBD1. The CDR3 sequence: CASTRGQGSGNTIYF. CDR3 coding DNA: TGTGCCAGCACCAGGGGACAGGGCTCTGGAAACACCATATATTTT. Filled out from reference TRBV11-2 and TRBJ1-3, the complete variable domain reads EAGVAQSPRYKIIEKRQSVAFWCNPISGHATLYWYQQILGQGPKLLIQFQNNGVVDDSQLPKDRFSAERLKGVDSTLKIQPAKLEDSAVYLCASTRGQGSGNTIYFGEGSWLTVV.